A single sample gave rise to the 2 T cell receptor beta chains below, sequenced in a study of OX40 agonist ivuxolimab in advanced cancers. The assay was immunoSEQ multiplex PCR, and TCRdb's table has in-frame clones only and misses some. In the table there are approximately 71,000 clones, approximately 94% of which are singletons. The sample was CD4+ or CD8+ T cells sorted from blood, taken in a trial of the OX40 agonist ivuxolimab. The receptors were sampled from an adult with an advanced solid tumor such as melanoma, head and neck, liver or kidney cancer.

The rearrangement links TRBV4-1 to TRBJ2-7, with a weak D call TRBD2 (5 bases). V was shortened by 3 bases and J by 2 bases, with 14 bases between the two germline ends. Per germline, CDR1 MGHRA and CDR2 YSYEKL. This CDR3 has 15 residues. The CDR3 region has the DNA TGCGCCAGCAGCCATATTGGAGGATCGCCCTACGAGCAGTACTTC. Amino acids: CASSHIGGSPYEQYF.

This clone was observed once. The chain couples TRBV7-8 to TRBJ2-7, with TRBD1 identical over 10 bases. This CDR3 is 18 amino acids long. The trim removed 2 bases at V and 5 bases at J, leaving 15 bases unmatched. Per germline, CDR1 SGHVS and CDR2 FQNEAQ. The CDR3 region is CASSLYGSPGTGDNEQYF. The CDR3 region has the DNA TGTGCCAGCAGCTTATATGGCAGCCCCGGGACAGGGGATAACGAGCAGTACTTC.